These T cell receptor beta chains were read from a single sample in a study of T cells in Graves' hyperthyroidism and ophthalmopathy. TCRdb reprocessed the multiplex PCR reads with MiXCR, giving one entry per CDR3 protein. The sample yields 600,000 to 650,000 distinct CDR3 sequences, under 20% seen once. Sequenced: blood. These receptors came from a woman in her 30s with Graves' hyperthyroidism. The CDR3 runs from the conserved cysteine through the conserved F or W. D genes are given only for firm matches. The size of a clone is reported for some rows only, either as once, few or many, or as a class for expanded clones.

cdr3_nt cdr3_aa d_call j_call v_call clone_size
TGTGCCAGCAGCTTGGAGGGCTCCGCTGAGCAGTTCTTC CASSLEGSAEQFF . TRBJ2-1 TRBV5-4 few
TGCAGTGCTAGAGAGGTAGCGGAGGCAGAGACCCAGTACTTC CSAREVAEAETQYF . TRBJ2-5 TRBV20-1 few
TGTGCCAGCAGCGTAGCGGCTAGCGGGAGTTATGGTGAGCAGTTCTTC CASSVAASGSYGEQFF TRBD2 TRBJ2-1 TRBV9 few
TGTGCCAGCAGCTGGGGGGGGTCCCACTACGAGCAGTACTTC CASSWGGSHYEQYF TRBD2 TRBJ2-7 TRBV12-3/TRBV12-4 many
TGTGCCAGCCTTGAGGAACAAAACCCAGATACGCAGTATTTT CASLEEQNPDTQYF . TRBJ2-3 TRBV6-2/TRBV6-3 many
TGTGCCAGCAGTTTCTTAGGACACTACGAGCAGTACTTC CASSFLGHYEQYF . TRBJ2-7 TRBV28 many
TGTGCCAGCAGCTTAATGACGTCCGGCACAGATACGCAGTATTTT CASSLMTSGTDTQYF . TRBJ2-3 TRBV7-9 .
TGTGCCAGCAGCTTAGCCGGGACAGGGGCTGGGGGGCAGTACTTC CASSLAGTGAGGQYF TRBD1 TRBJ2-7 TRBV7-2 many
TGTGCCAGCTCCTCCGGGACCAGGGGATACGAGCAGTACTTC CASSSGTRGYEQYF . TRBJ2-7 TRBV6-2/TRBV6-3 .
TGTGCCAGCAGCTCTGACAGGGGGCGCACCTACGAGCAGTACTTC CASSSDRGRTYEQYF TRBD1 TRBJ2-7 TRBV7-2 many
TGCAGTGCCGAGCCGGGACAGGGTTTAGGACAGCCCCAGCATTTT CSAEPGQGLGQPQHF TRBD1 TRBJ1-5 TRBV20-1 .
TGTGCCAGCAGCACCCGACGGACAGTTCGGGAGCTGTTTTTT CASSTRRTVRELFF . TRBJ2-2 TRBV11-3 few
TGTGCCAGCAATCCCCCGGGACAGAACACAGATACGCAGTATTTT CASNPPGQNTDTQYF TRBD1 TRBJ2-3 TRBV28 .
TGTGCCAGCAGTCTCACTGGGGGACTAGCGGGAGGGAGCACCGGGGAGCTGTTTTTT CASSLTGGLAGGSTGELFF TRBD2 TRBJ2-2 TRBV7-3 once
TGTGCCAGCACCTGGGGGGGCGGCAATCAGCCCCAGCATTTT CASTWGGGNQPQHF . TRBJ1-5 TRBV28 many
TGTGCCAGCAGTTACAGGGCCGGGACGCCGAGCTACGAGCAGTACTTC CASSYRAGTPSYEQYF . TRBJ2-7 TRBV6-9 .
TGTGCCACCAGCACCCGGACAGGGCTATGGGATACGCAGTATTTT CATSTRTGLWDTQYF TRBD1 TRBJ2-3 TRBV15 once
TGCGCCAGCGGTAGCGGGAGGGACAATGAGCAGTTCTTC CASGSGRDNEQFF TRBD2 TRBJ2-1 TRBV4-1 .
TGCAGTGCCAGCCGAAGGACCGATTCACCCCTCCACTTT CSASRRTDSPLHF . TRBJ1-6 TRBV20-1 .
TGTGCCAGCGGTCTAGCGGGAGGGGTTTACAATGAGCAGTTCTTC CASGLAGGVYNEQFF TRBD2 TRBJ2-1 TRBV5-6 few
TGTGCCAGTCTTAAGGTATACAGTTCCCCCTACGAGCAGTACTTC CASLKVYSSPYEQYF . TRBJ2-7 TRBV28 many
TGCGCCAGCAGCCTTATGGTCGGTCCGCTCTATGGCTACACCTTC CASSLMVGPLYGYTF . TRBJ1-2 TRBV5-1 .
TGTGCCAGCAGTGGGGGGGGGGCGGATAAAGAGACCCAGTACTTC CASSGGGADKETQYF . TRBJ2-5 TRBV6-1 .
TGCAGTGCTAGAGATGGAAGGTTGACTGCGTGGGAGCAGTACTTC CSARDGRLTAWEQYF . TRBJ2-7 TRBV20-1 many
TGTGCCAGCAGGGGACTAGCGGCACAAGAGACCCAGTACTTC CASRGLAAQETQYF TRBD2 TRBJ2-5 TRBV6-1 many
TGTGCCAGCAGAGCCGACGGGGGCTCCTACGAGCAGTACTTC CASRADGGSYEQYF . TRBJ2-7 TRBV2 many
TGTGCCAGCAGCCCCACTGGGGGGGGCACAGATACGCAGTATTTT CASSPTGGGTDTQYF TRBD2 TRBJ2-3 TRBV7-3 many
TGCGCCAGCAGCTTGGTAGTTAACGGTGGCTACACCTTC CASSLVVNGGYTF . TRBJ1-2 TRBV5-1 few
TGTGCCACCAGCCCCCGAGGAGGAGGCTCACCCCTCCACTTT CATSPRGGGSPLHF . TRBJ1-6 TRBV15 .
TGTGCCAGCCGTCTCACTTGGGCGGGAGTCTACAATGAGCAGTTCTTC CASRLTWAGVYNEQFF TRBD2 TRBJ2-1 TRBV6-2/TRBV6-3 many
TGTGCCAGCAGCTTATTCTTCGATCGCAATCAGCCCCAGCATTTT CASSLFFDRNQPQHF . TRBJ1-5 TRBV7-2 .
TGTGCCAGCAGCTTACAACCCCCTCGACTAGCGGGGCCTTACAATGAGCAGTTCTTC CASSLQPPRLAGPYNEQFF TRBD2 TRBJ2-1 TRBV7-2 many
TGTGCCAGCAGACTGGTCGGACAGGGGTTGTCTGAAGCTTTCTTT CASRLVGQGLSEAFF TRBD1 TRBJ1-1 TRBV6-1 many
TGTGCCATCAGTGAGAGATCAGATACGCAGTATTTT CAISERSDTQYF . TRBJ2-3 TRBV10-3 many
TGCGCCAGCAGCCAGGCCTGGGGGGCAGGGAGAGAGATCAGCCACGAGCAGTACTTC CASSQAWGAGREISHEQYF . TRBJ2-7 TRBV4-3 .
TGTGCCAGCAGTAGGGGGGCGGACAATGAGCAGTTCTTC CASSRGADNEQFF . TRBJ2-1 TRBV6-1 many
TGTGCCAGCAGCACCCCGAATACGCAGTATTTT CASSTPNTQYF . TRBJ2-3 TRBV27 many
TGTGCCAGCAGCATCTCGTGGGGGGGCTACGAGCAGTACTTC CASSISWGGYEQYF TRBD2 TRBJ2-7 TRBV5-5 .
TGCAGTGCTGGGACAGCCGGCACAGATACGCAGTATTTT CSAGTAGTDTQYF TRBD1 TRBJ2-3 TRBV20-1 many
TGTGCCAGCAGTCCGCTAAGGGCTGCAGATACGCAGTATTTT CASSPLRAADTQYF . TRBJ2-3 TRBV28 many
TGTGCCAGCAGTGAAGCAGTCCTATCCACTGAAGCTTTCTTT CASSEAVLSTEAFF . TRBJ1-1 TRBV2 many
TGTGCCATCAGTGATCGGGACAGGGGGACTGAAGCTTTCTTT CAISDRDRGTEAFF TRBD1 TRBJ1-1 TRBV10-3 few
TGTGCCAGCAGCGCCAGCGGAATCTCCTACAATGAGCAGTTCTTC CASSASGISYNEQFF . TRBJ2-1 TRBV7-3 few
TGCGCCAGCAGTTCGACTAGCGGAGGCACAGATACGCAGTATTTT CASSSTSGGTDTQYF TRBD2 TRBJ2-3 TRBV5-1 many
TGTGCCAGCAGTTACTCTGGACAGGGAGGGGGCGAGCAGTACTTC CASSYSGQGGGEQYF . TRBJ2-7 TRBV6-5 .
TGCAGCGCCTCGGGACAGAACACAGATACGCAGTATTTT CSASGQNTDTQYF TRBD1 TRBJ2-3 TRBV29-1 many
TGTGCCAGCAGTGCCCAGCTTAGCACAGATACGCAGTATTTT CASSAQLSTDTQYF . TRBJ2-3 TRBV2 many
TGTGCCAGCAGTTACTCAGGGCGGGAAAGCACAGATACGCAGTATTTT CASSYSGRESTDTQYF . TRBJ2-3 TRBV6-5 many
TGTGCCAGCAGGGATGAACCGGACATAAACACTGAAGCTTTCTTT CASRDEPDINTEAFF . TRBJ1-1 TRBV6-2/TRBV6-3 many
TGTGCCAGCAGCTACATACAGGGGGCGAACACTGAAGCTTTCTTT CASSYIQGANTEAFF TRBD1 TRBJ1-1 TRBV5-5 many
TGTGCCAGCAGCCCGACTAGCGGGCAAATTACAGATACGCAGTATTTT CASSPTSGQITDTQYF TRBD2 TRBJ2-3 TRBV7-9 few
TGTGCCAGCAGTTTGCATGGGACCAATCGGCCCCAGCATTTT CASSLHGTNRPQHF . TRBJ1-5 TRBV28 .
TGTGCCAGCAGTCCCAGGGACCCACAGCGGGAGACTCCCTACGAGCAGTACTTC CASSPRDPQRETPYEQYF TRBD2 TRBJ2-7 TRBV6-1 .
TGTGCCAGCAGCTTTACTAGCGGGTTGGACAATGAGCAGTTCTTC CASSFTSGLDNEQFF TRBD2 TRBJ2-1 TRBV6-1 few
TGCGCCAGCAGCGTTTCGAGGGAGCAAACCTACGAGCAGTACTTC CASSVSREQTYEQYF . TRBJ2-7 TRBV5-1 .